The clone carrying this T cell receptor beta chain has just a few counts. Combining a sample-barcoded 5' primer with a J-beta primer mix, a second PCR ran for roughly 7 to 11 cycles. MiXCR was run by TCRdb on the 5' RACE reads, yielding one entry per CDR3 protein. Of some 750,000 distinct CDR3 sequences listed, 20% to 25% are singletons. This entry belongs to a study of blood T cells in healthy people across ages. Sequencing input: blood. This TCR was sampled from a man between 65 and 85 years old in good health.

The CDR3 here is CASGTGDTQYF. CDR3 sequence (DNA): TGTGCCAGCGGAACGGGCGATACGCAGTATTTT. The genes are TRBV6-4 and TRBJ2-3; D gene uncertain. Germline V gives CDR1 MRHNA, CDR2 SNTAGT. This CDR3 spans 11 amino acids. Trimming pared 8 bases from V and 6 bases from J, leaving 9 bases between.